The rows below give T cell receptor beta chains drawn from one sample of a study of patients and donors after allogeneic stem cell transplantation. TCRdb re-analysed the RT-PCR reads in MiXCR, keeping a single row per CDR3 protein. In the table there are 400,000 to 500,000 distinct CDR3 sequences, 15% to 20% of which are singletons. Input material: blood, either unsorted or a sorted T cell fraction (not recorded which). These receptors were collected from a human donor who was either an allogeneic HSCT recipient or a stem cell or donor lymphocyte infusion donor (not recorded which). It is not recorded whose cells these are; they may come from a transplant donor. The CDR3 runs from the conserved cysteine through the conserved F or W. D genes are given only for firm matches. Clone size is not always given. Where it is, it says once, few, many or a class for expanded clones.

>TRBJ2-3|13|TRBV10-3|NA|NA
CAISGLLTDTQYF
TGTGCCATCAGCGGACTACTCACAGATACGCAGTATTTT
>TRBJ2-7|15|TRBV27|NA|NA
CASSLLGEVRHEQYF
TGTGCCAGCAGTTTATTGGGAGAGGTCAGGCACGAGCAGTACTTC
>TRBJ2-2|16|TRBV7-2|NA|NA
CASSLARAPNTGELFF
TGTGCCAGCAGCTTAGCGCGGGCCCCGAACACCGGGGAGCTGTTTTTT
>TRBJ2-3|16|TRBV5-1|few|TRBD1
CASSRYRGRGVDTQYF
TGCGCCAGCAGCAGATACAGGGGGCGCGGGGTAGATACGCAGTATTTT
>TRBJ2-7|14|TRBV12-3/TRBV12-4|many|NA
CASPPAVHSYEQYF
TGTGCCAGCCCGCCGGCAGTTCACTCCTACGAGCAGTACTTC
>TRBJ2-3|13|TRBV12-3/TRBV12-4|many|NA
CASRQTGRDTQYF
TGTGCCAGCAGACAAACGGGGCGGGATACGCAGTATTTT
>TRBJ2-2|20|TRBV12-5|NA|TRBD2
CASGLLGLADFYEGTGELFF
TGTGCTAGTGGTTTGTTGGGACTAGCGGATTTTTATGAGGGCACCGGGGAGCTGTTTTTT
>TRBJ1-1|16|TRBV7-6|few|TRBD1
CASSQGQGVVNTEAFF
TGTGCCAGCAGCCAAGGACAGGGAGTGGTGAACACTGAAGCTTTCTTT
>TRBJ1-1|15|TRBV12-3/TRBV12-4|few|TRBD1
CASSLAQGVRAEAFF
TGTGCCAGCAGCCTGGCACAGGGGGTGAGGGCTGAAGCTTTCTTT
>TRBJ2-3|16|TRBV6-1|many|TRBD2
CASSLVLAGGTDTQYF
TGTGCCAGCAGCTTAGTACTAGCGGGGGGCACAGATACGCAGTATTTT
>TRBJ1-2|14|TRBV12-3/TRBV12-4|many|NA
CASSLSAGPYGYTF
TGTGCCAGCAGTCTCAGCGCAGGGCCCTATGGCTACACCTTC
>TRBJ1-1|15|TRBV18|NA|NA
CASSPQGLSNTEAFF
TGTGCCAGCTCTCCCCAAGGGCTCAGTAACACTGAAGCTTTCTTT
>TRBJ2-1|13|TRBV29-1|few|TRBD2
CSVASGSYNEQFF
TGCAGCGTTGCTAGCGGCTCCTACAATGAGCAGTTCTTC
>TRBJ1-2|15|TRBV12-3/TRBV12-4|NA|NA
CASSPGWALNYGYTF
TGTGCCAGCAGCCCTGGGTGGGCCCTTAACTATGGCTACACCTTC
>TRBJ2-2|14|TRBV6-4|many|NA
CASSFEGRTGELFF
TGTGCCAGCAGCTTTGAAGGACGCACCGGGGAGCTGTTTTTT
>TRBJ2-2|12|TRBV29-1|many|NA
CSVVRDTGELFF
TGCAGCGTAGTTCGGGACACCGGGGAGCTGTTTTTT
>TRBJ2-1|12|TRBV19|few|NA
CATGTAYNEQFF
TGTGCCACCGGGACTGCTTACAATGAGCAGTTCTTC
>TRBJ2-3|14|TRBV5-1|NA|TRBD1
CASSYKGATDTQYF
TGCGCCAGCAGCTACAAGGGGGCCACAGATACGCAGTATTTT
>TRBJ1-2|13|TRBV20-1|NA|TRBD1
CSARDRGIYGYTF
TGCAGTGCTAGGGACAGGGGAATCTATGGCTACACCTTC
>TRBJ2-1|16|TRBV11-2|NA|TRBD2
CASGLLAGGRYNEQFF
TGTGCCAGCGGACTCTTAGCGGGAGGGCGGTACAATGAGCAGTTCTTC
>TRBJ2-3|17|TRBV4-3|few|NA
CASSQRTYPGGTDTQYF
TGCGCCAGCAGCCAGCGAACCTACCCCGGTGGCACAGATACGCAGTATTTT
>TRBJ2-3|16|TRBV7-2|NA|TRBD2
CASSLGRGISTDTQYF
TGTGCCAGCAGCTTAGGGCGGGGGATTAGCACAGATACGCAGTATTTT
>TRBJ2-7|11|TRBV30|NA|NA
CAWETGYEQYF
TGTGCCTGGGAAACAGGCTACGAGCAGTACTTC
>TRBJ1-4|16|TRBV7-9|few|NA
CASSLKGHSGLEKLFF
TGTGCCAGCAGCTTAAAAGGTCACTCAGGTTTGGAAAAACTGTTTTTT
>TRBJ1-4|14|TRBV7-9|few|NA
CASSLADADEKLFF
TGTGCCAGCAGCCTCGCGGACGCGGATGAAAAACTGTTTTTT
>TRBJ2-7|12|TRBV5-6|NA|NA
CASSSGTIEQYF
TGTGCCAGCAGCTCCGGGACGATCGAGCAGTACTTC
>TRBJ1-2|15|TRBV12-3/TRBV12-4|few|NA
CASSRRAGLVDGYTF
TGTGCCAGCAGCCGGAGGGCCGGGTTAGTTGATGGCTACACCTTC
>TRBJ2-7|16|TRBV28|NA|NA
CASSLVNRITSYEQYF
TGTGCCAGCAGTTTAGTTAACAGGATAACCTCCTACGAGCAGTACTTC
>TRBJ2-1|13|TRBV27|NA|NA
CASLEGHNNEQFF
TGTGCCAGCCTAGAGGGACACAACAATGAGCAGTTCTTC
>TRBJ2-3|14|TRBV6-1|NA|TRBD1
CASSDRGPTDTQYF
TGTGCCAGCAGCGACAGGGGCCCCACAGATACGCAGTATTTT
>TRBJ2-5|15|TRBV19|NA|TRBD1
CASSTGTGESETQYF
TGTGCCAGTAGTACCGGGACAGGGGAGAGCGAGACCCAGTACTTC
>TRBJ2-5|13|TRBV10-3|few|NA
CAISESGRETQYF
TGTGCCATCAGTGAGTCTGGAAGAGAGACCCAGTACTTC
>TRBJ1-1|14|TRBV20-1|many|TRBD1
CSASVQGAYTEAFF
TGCAGTGCTAGTGTACAGGGGGCTTACACTGAAGCTTTCTTT
>TRBJ1-5|12|TRBV20-1|few|NA
CSAQSREQPQHF
TGCAGTGCCCAATCCAGGGAACAGCCCCAGCATTTT
>TRBJ2-1|14|TRBV6-2/TRBV6-3|NA|TRBD2
CASRTGLVPNEQFF
TGTGCCAGCAGGACGGGACTAGTCCCAAATGAGCAGTTCTTC
>TRBJ2-1|15|TRBV11-1|NA|NA
CASSIAGRPPDEQFF
TGTGCCAGCAGCATCGCGGGCCGCCCGCCCGATGAGCAGTTCTTC
>TRBJ2-7|11|TRBV20-1|NA|NA
CSARGRYEQYF
TGCAGTGCTAGAGGCCGCTACGAGCAGTACTTC
>TRBJ2-7|14|TRBV20-1|few|NA
CSAEDSRHTYEQYF
TGCAGTGCGGAGGACAGCCGCCACACCTACGAGCAGTACTTC
>TRBJ2-7|14|TRBV20-1|few|TRBD2
CSAADKRESYEQYF
TGCAGTGCGGCCGATAAGCGGGAGTCCTACGAGCAGTACTTC
>TRBJ1-5|16|TRBV6-5|few|TRBD1
CASSSYRDRRHQPQHF
TGTGCCAGCAGTTCATACCGGGACAGGAGACATCAGCCCCAGCATTTT
>TRBJ2-7|13|TRBV5-1|few|NA
CASRPDRYYEQYF
TGCGCCAGCAGGCCGGACAGATACTACGAGCAGTACTTC
>TRBJ2-3|13|TRBV20-1|many|NA
CSSDKPGADTQYF
TGCAGTTCCGACAAACCAGGAGCAGATACGCAGTATTTT
>TRBJ1-1|13|TRBV19|few|TRBD1
CASNPTGVAEAFF
TGTGCCAGTAACCCCACAGGGGTGGCTGAAGCTTTCTTT
>TRBJ2-5|17|TRBV5-1|NA|TRBD2
CASSQRTSGGPQETQYF
TGCGCCAGCAGCCAAAGGACTAGCGGGGGGCCCCAAGAGACCCAGTACTTC
>TRBJ1-1|15|TRBV18|NA|NA
CASSQPGQKNTEAFF
TGTGCCAGCTCACAACCGGGACAAAAGAACACTGAAGCTTTCTTT
>TRBJ2-1|16|TRBV5-1|many|TRBD2
CASSPGTSGRYNEQFF
TGCGCCAGCAGCCCCGGGACTAGCGGGAGATACAATGAGCAGTTCTTC
>TRBJ2-3|15|TRBV11-3|once|TRBD2
CASSSGLAVSDTQYF
TGTGCCAGCAGCTCGGGACTAGCGGTCTCAGATACGCAGTATTTT
>TRBJ2-3|16|TRBV4-2|NA|TRBD2
CASSQDNGGARDTQYF
TGTGCCAGCAGCCAAGACAACGGGGGGGCCAGGGATACGCAGTATTTT
>TRBJ2-1|12|TRBV27|NA|TRBD2
CASSLGRESQFF
TGTGCCAGCAGCCTAGGGCGGGAGTCGCAGTTCTTC